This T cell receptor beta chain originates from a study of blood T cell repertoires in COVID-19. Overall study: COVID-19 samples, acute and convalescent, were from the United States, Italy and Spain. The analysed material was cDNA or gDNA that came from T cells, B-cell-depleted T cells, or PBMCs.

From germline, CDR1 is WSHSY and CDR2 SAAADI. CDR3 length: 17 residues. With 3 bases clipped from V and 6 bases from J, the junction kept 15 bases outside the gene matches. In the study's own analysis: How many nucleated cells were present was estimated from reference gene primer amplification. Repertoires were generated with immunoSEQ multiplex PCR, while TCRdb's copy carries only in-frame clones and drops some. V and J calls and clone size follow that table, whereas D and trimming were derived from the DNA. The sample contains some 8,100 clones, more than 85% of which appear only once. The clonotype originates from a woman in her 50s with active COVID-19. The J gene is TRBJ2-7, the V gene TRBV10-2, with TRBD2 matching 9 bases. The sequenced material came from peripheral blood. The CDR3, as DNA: TGCGCCAGCAGTGATCCCCACCTTAGCGGGAGTACGGCCGAGCAGTACTTC. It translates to CASSDPHLSGSTAEQYF.